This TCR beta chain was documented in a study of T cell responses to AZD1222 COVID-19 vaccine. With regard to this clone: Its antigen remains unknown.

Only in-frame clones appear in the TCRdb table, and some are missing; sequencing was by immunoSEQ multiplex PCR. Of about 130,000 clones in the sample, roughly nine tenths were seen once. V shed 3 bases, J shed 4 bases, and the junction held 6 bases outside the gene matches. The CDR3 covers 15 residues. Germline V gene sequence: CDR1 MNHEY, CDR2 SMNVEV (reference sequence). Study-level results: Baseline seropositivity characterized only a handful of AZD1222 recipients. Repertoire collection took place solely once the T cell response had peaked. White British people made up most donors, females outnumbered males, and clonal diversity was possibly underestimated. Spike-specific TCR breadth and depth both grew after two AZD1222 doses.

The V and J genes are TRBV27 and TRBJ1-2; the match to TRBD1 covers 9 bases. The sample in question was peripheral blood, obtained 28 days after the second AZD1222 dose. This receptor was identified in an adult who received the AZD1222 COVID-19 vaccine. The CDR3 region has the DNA TGTGCCAGCAGTTTCTCAACGACAGGGGGCTATGGCTACACCTTC. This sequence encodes CASSFSTTGGYGYTF.